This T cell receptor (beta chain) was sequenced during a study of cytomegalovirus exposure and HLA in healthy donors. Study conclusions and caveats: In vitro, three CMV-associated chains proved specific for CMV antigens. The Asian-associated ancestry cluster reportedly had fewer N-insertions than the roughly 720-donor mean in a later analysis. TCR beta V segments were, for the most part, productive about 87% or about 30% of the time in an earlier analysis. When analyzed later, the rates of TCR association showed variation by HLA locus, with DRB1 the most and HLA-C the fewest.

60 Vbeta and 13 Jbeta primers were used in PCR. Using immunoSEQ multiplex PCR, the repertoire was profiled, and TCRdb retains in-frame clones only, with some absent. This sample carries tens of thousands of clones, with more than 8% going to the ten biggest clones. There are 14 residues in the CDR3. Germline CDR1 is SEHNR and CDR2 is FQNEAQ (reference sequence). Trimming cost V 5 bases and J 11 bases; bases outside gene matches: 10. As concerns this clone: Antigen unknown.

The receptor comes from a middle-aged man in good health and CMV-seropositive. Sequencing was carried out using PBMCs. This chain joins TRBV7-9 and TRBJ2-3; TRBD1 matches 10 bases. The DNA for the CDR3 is TGTGCCAGCAGCCAGGGACAGGGGATCCATATGCAGTATTTT. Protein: CASSQGQGIHMQYF.